A single sample gave rise to the 3 T cell receptor beta chains below, sequenced in a study of vaccination and CD4 T cells after COVID-19. Treatment: approximately 11-day PBMC culture with coronavirus spike peptide pools or control peptides (ViraFEST assay). These TCRs' antigens remain unknown. An Oncomine TCR Beta short-read assay was used to sequence the DNA from cultured CD4+ T cells. TCRdb fed the PCR reads into MiXCR, producing one record per CDR3 protein. The data contain approximately 9,300 distinct CDR3 sequences, 30% to 40% of them seen just once; the ten biggest clones take up about 16%. The sequencing sample was made of CD4+ T cells from blood, cultured in vitro. The source is a human donor who had recovered from COVID-19.

This clonotype was observed a few times. The chain links TRBV27 to TRBJ2-1; D is undetermined. Deletions cut 0 bases from V and 9 bases from J, with 9 bases between. CDR1 is MNHEY, CDR2 SMNVEV, per germline (reference sequence). CDR3 length equals 13 residues. CDR3 nucleotides: TGTGCCAGCAGTTTATCGACCCTTCGTGAGCAGTTCTTC. Amino acids: CASSLSTLREQFF.

The rearrangement joins TRBV5-1 to TRBJ2-2; 7 nucleotides line up with TRBD2. Germline lookup yields CDR1 SGHRS and CDR2 YFSETQ. The trim removed 0 bases at V and 6 bases at J, leaving 5 bases unmatched. The CDR3 sequence is 15 residues long. The CDR3 DNA reads TGCGCCAGCAGCTTGGAGGGAGGGTCGGCCGGGGAGCTGTTTTTT. It encodes CASSLEGGSAGELFF.

This clonotype was seen a handful of times. J is TRBJ1-2 and V is TRBV5-4, with 9 bases fitting TRBD1. Germline V lookup: CDR1 SGHNT, CDR2 YYREEE (reference sequence). The CDR3 totals 15 residues. J lost 8 bases, V lost 6 bases, and 14 bases had no gene match. CDR3 DNA: TGTGCCAGCACCCTATCTACCGGGACAGGGACCGGCTACACCTTC. Translating it yields CASTLSTGTGTGYTF.